The 23 T cell receptor beta chains reported below all come from one sample, sequenced in a study of blood T cells in healthy people across ages (dated by TCRdb to about 2015). The method behind the library was 5' RACE. This sample was sequenced with an Illumina HiSeq 2500. A second PCR of roughly 7 to 12 cycles was performed with a sample-barcoded 5' primer and a J-beta primer mix. TCRdb reprocessed the public reads (quality trimming at Q25 with fastp, clone calling with MiXCR) and kept in-frame beta chains. A single entry per CDR3 protein holds the most common genes and DNA from its merged rows. Within this sample are fewer than 950,000 distinct CDR3 sequences, with under 40% of them counted one time only. The biggest ten clones account for 10% to 15% of the sample. Specimen: blood. These receptors all stem from a man in his late teens or twenties in good health.

In the case of this clonotype: This may be a read error, as it is one base from a much larger clone. The chain uses TRBV20-1 and TRBJ2-1, with no clear D. V gave up 5 bases and J gave up 4 bases, with 15 bases separating them. The CDR3 has 14 amino acids. Germline V lookup: CDR1 DFQATT, CDR2 SNEGSKA (reference sequence). For the CDR3, the DNA is TGCAGTGCTGGCGAGAGAGATGAATACAATGAGCAGTTCTTC. Its translation: CSAGERDEYNEQFF.

This clonotype came up a few times. The rearrangement joins TRBV18 to TRBJ1-1; no clear D gene. Germline CDR1 KGHSH, CDR2 LQKENI. The CDR3 is 13 amino acids. The V and J ends lost 8 bases and 1 base respectively, with 11 bases between them. The CDR3 loop is CASAPTENTEAFF. The CDR3 nucleotides are TGTGCCAGCGCTCCAACAGAGAACACTGAAGCTTTCTTT. The full variable domain, with the rest looked up from reference TRBV18 and TRBJ1-1, is NAGVMQNPRHLVRRRGQEARLRCSPMKGHSHVYWYRQLPEEGLKFMVYLQKENIIDESGMPKERFSAEFPKEGPSILRIQQVVRGDSAAYFCASAPTENTEAFFGQGTRLTVV.

The rearrangement links TRBV12-3 or TRBV12-4 to TRBJ1-2; tentatively, D is TRBD1 (5 bases). This CDR3 contains 13 residues. V lost 3 bases to trimming and J lost 8 bases, with 13 bases between them. The CDR3 DNA reads as TGTGCCAGCAGTTTTGTCAGATGGGACGGCTACACCTTC. As protein: CASSFVRWDGYTF.

Remarks on this clonotype: It may be a read error: a sequence one base away is much more abundant. The chain uses TRBV3-1 and TRBJ2-4; 8 nucleotides match TRBD1. The CDR3 has 14 amino acids. V gave up 0 bases and J gave up 13 bases; unmatched junction bases: 8. Germline values: CDR1 LGHDT, CDR2 YNNKEL (reference sequence). CDR3 protein: CASSQEATGDQQYF. The CDR3 nucleotides are TGTGCCAGCAGCCAAGAGGCGACAGGGGATCAGCAGTACTTC. The full variable domain, with the rest looked up from reference TRBV3-1 and TRBJ2-4, is DTAVSQTPKYLVTQMGNDKSIKCEQNLGHDTMYWYKQDSKKFLKIMFSYNNKELIINETVPNRFSPKSPDKAHLNLHINSLELGDSAVYFCASSQEATGDQQYFGAGTRLSVL.

This clonotype was counted at least ten times. The V gene is TRBV20-1, the J gene TRBJ2-3; 8 nucleotides match TRBD2. V shed 4 bases, J shed 1 base, and the junction held 4 bases outside the gene matches. The CDR3 consists of 14 residues. Germline lookup yields CDR1 DFQATT and CDR2 SNEGSKA (reference sequence). The CDR3 reads CSATGTSGTDTQYF. The CDR3, as DNA: TGCAGTGCTACCGGGACTAGTGGCACAGATACGCAGTATTTT.

This clonotype was observed at least ten times. The V gene is TRBV6-6, the J gene TRBJ2-1, with D possibly being TRBD1 or TRBD2 (5 bases each). V shed 4 bases and J shed 6 bases, with 13 bases lying between them. CDR3 length equals 14 residues. The germline CDR1 and CDR2 sequences are MNHNY and SVGAGI (reference sequence). CDR3: CASSWDPTLNEQFF. CDR3 bases: TGTGCCAGCAGTTGGGACCCGACCCTCAATGAGCAGTTCTTC.

The chain recombines TRBV7-2 with TRBJ2-5; a possible D gene is TRBD2 (5 bases). V lost 4 bases and J 5 bases, leaving 14 bases between the germline ends. The CDR3 is made up of 14 amino acids. Looked up from germline, CDR1 is SGHTA and CDR2 is FQGNSA. The CDR3 loop reads CASSSAPSSETQYF. CDR3 coding DNA: TGTGCCAGCAGCTCCGCTCCTAGCTCCGAGACCCAGTACTTC.

The chain links TRBV12-3 or TRBV12-4 to TRBJ2-1; D call uncertain. V dropped 1 base and J dropped 0 bases, with 7 bases sitting between them. CDR3 length equals 15 residues. CDR3 sequence (DNA): TGTGCCAGCAGTTTAGGATGTCCCTCCTACAATGAGCAGTTCTTC. Amino acid sequence: CASSLGCPSYNEQFF.

On this clonotype itself: A junction boundary mismatches the germline segment, possibly from a read error. The CDR3 nucleotides read TGTGTCAGCAGTTTAGCCCCATCCCCTCCAGATACGCAGTATTTT. It encodes CVSSLAPSPPDTQYF. V usage is TRBV12-3 or TRBV12-4 and J usage is TRBJ2-3; D is undetermined. CDR3 length: 15 residues.

This clonotype was found a few times. The genes are TRBV7-6 and TRBJ2-3, with 8 nucleotides matching TRBD2. CDR3 size: 16 residues. The V gene end was trimmed by 1 base and the J gene end by 6 bases; junction bases not matched to a gene: 9. CDR1 and CDR2 (germline): SGHVS, FNYEAQ. The CDR3 here is CASSLVVGGGPDTQYF. For the CDR3, the DNA is TGTGCCAGCAGCTTAGTGGTCGGGGGGGGTCCGGATACGCAGTATTTT.

The chain has TRBV7-3 and TRBJ2-2; no reliable D call. The V end was cut by 6 bases, the J end by 4 bases, with 12 bases between. The CDR3 loop spans 14 amino acids. The germline CDR1 and CDR2 sequences are SGHTA and FQGTGA. CDR3 DNA sequence: TGTGCCAGCAGAAATAGCCTAGGCACCGGGGAGCTGTTTTTT. Translated: CASRNSLGTGELFF.

Only a few counts were recorded for this clonotype. The CDR3 region is CASSDSIGYTQYF. CDR3 coding DNA: TGTGCCAGCAGTGACTCTATCGGTTATACGCAGTATTTT. This chain uses TRBV6-4 with TRBJ2-3; no clear D. V was cut by 0 bases and J by 7 bases, with 8 bases left in between. Germline V gene lookup returns CDR1 MRHNA and CDR2 SNTAGT. This CDR3 region has 13 residues.

The V gene is TRBV5-6, the J gene TRBJ2-1; 10 bases fit TRBD2. The end of the DNA aligns better with TRBJ2-7, so the J call may be wrong. The CDR3 has 18 residues. Germline assignment: CDR1 SGHDT and CDR2 YYEEEE. The CDR3 reads CASSLGTSGTSSYNEQYF. Here the CDR3 DNA reads TGTGCCAGCAGCTTGGGGACTAGCGGAACTAGCTCCTACAATGAGCAGTACTTC.

This clonotype was seen only a few times. This chain joins TRBV3-1 and TRBJ1-1; D unresolved. The CDR3 consists of 15 residues. Germline CDR1 LGHDT, CDR2 YNNKEL (reference sequence). V dropped 4 bases and J dropped 0 bases, with 12 bases sitting between them. CDR3 DNA: TGTGCCAGCAGCCCTAGCGTGGGTATGAACACTGAAGCTTTCTTT. Its translation: CASSPSVGMNTEAFF.

This chain joins TRBV20-1 and TRBJ1-6; 12 bases are shared with TRBD1. Germline-derived CDR1 and CDR2 are DFQATT and SNEGSKA (reference sequence). CDR3 length: 14 residues. Trimming removed 5 bases from V and 11 bases from J; junction bases left unmatched: 7. CDR3 sequence (DNA): TGCAGTGCTTACTCACGGGACAGGGGGCCACCCCTCCACTTT. It specifies CSAYSRDRGPPLHF.

The table lists this clonotype with a few counts. The chain has TRBV23-1 and TRBJ2-3, with 8 bases matching TRBD2. TRBV23-1 is assigned to the ORF class and has an uncertain function. CDR3 length: 16 residues. J gave up 6 bases and V 3 bases, and 11 bases lay outside the gene matches. The CDR3, as DNA: TGCGCCAGCAGTCACGTAGCGGGACCTTTTTCCGATACGCAGTATTTT. It codes for CASSHVAGPFSDTQYF.

In DNA, the CDR3 is TGCAGTGCTCCACAGGGGACTAATGAAAAACTGTTTTTT. It encodes CSAPQGTNEKLFF. V usage is TRBV20-1 and J usage is TRBJ1-4, with TRBD1 matching 7 bases. The ends lost 5 bases at V and 2 bases at J; junction bases unmatched: 2. The germline CDR1 and CDR2 sequences are DFQATT and SNEGSKA (reference sequence). The CDR3 contains 13 residues.

This sequence joins TRBV3-1 and TRBJ2-2, with 8 positions matching TRBD2. The CDR3 covers 16 residues. V gave up 3 bases and J gave up 3 bases; unmatched junction bases: 6. In germline, CDR1 is LGHDT, CDR2 YNNKEL (reference sequence). CDR3 residues: CASSQNRGGHTGELFF. CDR3 DNA: TGTGCCAGCAGCCAGAACCGGGGGGGACACACCGGGGAGCTGTTTTTT.

The chain recombines TRBV5-1 with TRBJ2-7, with TRBD1 identical over 8 bases. There are 16 residues in the CDR3. Trimming cost V 4 bases and J 7 bases; bases outside gene matches: 16. The germline CDR1 and CDR2 sequences are SGHRS and YFSETQ. This chain's CDR3 is CASSPYRDRRENEQYF. As DNA, the CDR3 is TGCGCCAGCAGCCCATACCGGGACAGGAGGGAGAATGAGCAGTACTTC.

This chain uses TRBV29-1 with TRBJ2-5, with 11 bases aligning to TRBD2. This CDR3 has 13 amino acids. Germline CDR1 reads SQVTM; CDR2 reads ANQGSEA. J lost 2 bases, V lost 6 bases, and 2 bases had no gene match. This chain's CDR3 is CSVTSGTQETQYF. CDR3 nucleotide sequence: TGCAGCGTGACTAGCGGGACACAAGAGACCCAGTACTTC.

DNA for the CDR3: TGCAGTGCTAGAGACACAGGGGTAGGGACTGAAGCTTTCTTT. Amino acids: CSARDTGVGTEAFF. This rearrangement joins TRBV20-1 to TRBJ1-1; 7 positions match TRBD1. V dropped 0 bases and J dropped 5; count of bases not matched to a gene: 6. Germline assignment: CDR1 DFQATT and CDR2 SNEGSKA (reference sequence). The CDR3 spans 14 residues.

The chain joins TRBV7-9 to TRBJ1-2; no clear D gene. The CDR3 has 14 amino acids. V was clipped by 5 bases and J by 8 bases, with 18 bases between them. From germline, CDR1 is SEHNR and CDR2 FQNEAQ (reference sequence). This CDR3 reads CASSMNRAILGYTF. CDR3 nucleotide sequence: TGTGCCAGCAGCATGAACCGGGCCATTCTCGGCTACACCTTC.

This clonotype was seen ten or more times. The chain carries TRBV28 and TRBJ2-3, with D tentatively TRBD2 (5 bases). Trimming left V 8 bases short and J 4 bases short, with 10 bases between. The CDR3 covers 12 residues. Germline V gene sequence: CDR1 MDHEN, CDR2 SYDVKM. In nucleotides, the CDR3 is TGTGCCAGCCGCAAGGAGGCAGATACGCAGTATTTT. This encodes CASRKEADTQYF.